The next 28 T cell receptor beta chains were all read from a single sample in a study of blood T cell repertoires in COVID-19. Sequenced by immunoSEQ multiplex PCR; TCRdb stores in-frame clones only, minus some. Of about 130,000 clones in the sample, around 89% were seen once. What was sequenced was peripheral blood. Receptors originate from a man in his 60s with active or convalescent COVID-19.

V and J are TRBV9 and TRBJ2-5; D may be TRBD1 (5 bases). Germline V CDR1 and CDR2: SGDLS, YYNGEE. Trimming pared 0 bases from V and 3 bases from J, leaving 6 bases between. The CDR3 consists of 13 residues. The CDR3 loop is CASSVGQKETQYF. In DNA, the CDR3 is TGTGCCAGCAGCGTAGGACAGAAAGAGACCCAGTACTTC.

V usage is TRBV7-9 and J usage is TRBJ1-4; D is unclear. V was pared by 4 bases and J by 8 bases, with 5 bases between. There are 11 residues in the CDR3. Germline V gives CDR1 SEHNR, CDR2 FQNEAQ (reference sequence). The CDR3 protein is CASSSFEKLFF. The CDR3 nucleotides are TGTGCCAGCAGCTCCTTCGAAAAACTGTTTTTT.

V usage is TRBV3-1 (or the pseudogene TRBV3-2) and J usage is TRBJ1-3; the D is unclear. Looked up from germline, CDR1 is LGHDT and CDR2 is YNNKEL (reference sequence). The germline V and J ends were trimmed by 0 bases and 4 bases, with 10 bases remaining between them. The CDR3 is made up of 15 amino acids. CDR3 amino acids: CASSQDFSLGNTIYF. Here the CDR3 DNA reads TGTGCCAGCAGCCAAGACTTCAGTTTAGGAAACACCATATATTTT.

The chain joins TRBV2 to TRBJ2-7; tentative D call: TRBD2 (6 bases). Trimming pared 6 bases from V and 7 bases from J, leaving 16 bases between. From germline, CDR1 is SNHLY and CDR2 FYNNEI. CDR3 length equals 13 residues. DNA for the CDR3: TGTGCCAGCAGCTCCGGGGGAGGCACGGAGCAGTACTTC. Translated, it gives CASSSGGGTEQYF.

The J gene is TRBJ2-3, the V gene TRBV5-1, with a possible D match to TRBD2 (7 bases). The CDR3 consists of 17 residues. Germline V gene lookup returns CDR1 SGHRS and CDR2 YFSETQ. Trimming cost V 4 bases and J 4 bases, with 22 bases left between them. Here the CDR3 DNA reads TGCGCCAGCAGCCTGAAGGGGGGGCTTACTCGCTCAGATACGCAGTATTTT. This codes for CASSLKGGLTRSDTQYF.

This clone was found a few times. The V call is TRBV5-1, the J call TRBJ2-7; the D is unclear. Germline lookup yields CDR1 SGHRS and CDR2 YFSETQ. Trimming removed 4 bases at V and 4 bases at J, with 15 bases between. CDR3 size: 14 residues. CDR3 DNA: TGCGCCAGCAGCGACACCAGTGCCGATTACGAGCAGTACTTC. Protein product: CASSDTSADYEQYF.

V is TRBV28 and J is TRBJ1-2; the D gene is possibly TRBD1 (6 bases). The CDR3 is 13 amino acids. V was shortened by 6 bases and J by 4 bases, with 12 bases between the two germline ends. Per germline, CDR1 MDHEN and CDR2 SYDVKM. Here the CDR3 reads CASRLTGSYGYTF. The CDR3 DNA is TGTGCCAGCAGGTTGACAGGTAGCTATGGCTACACCTTC.

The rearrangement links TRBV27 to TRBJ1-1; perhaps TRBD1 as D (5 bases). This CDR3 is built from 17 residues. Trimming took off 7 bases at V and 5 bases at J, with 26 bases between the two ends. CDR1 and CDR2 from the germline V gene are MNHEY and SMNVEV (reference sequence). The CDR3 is CASTTLRGLMERTEAFF. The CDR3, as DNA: TGTGCCAGCACCACCCTTAGGGGCCTTATGGAGAGGACTGAAGCTTTCTTT.

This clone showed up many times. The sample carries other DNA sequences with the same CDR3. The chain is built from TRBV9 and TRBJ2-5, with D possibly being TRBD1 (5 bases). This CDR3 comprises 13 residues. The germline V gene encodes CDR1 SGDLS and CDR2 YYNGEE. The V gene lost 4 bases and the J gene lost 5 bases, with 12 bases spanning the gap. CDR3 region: CASSPGSPETQYF. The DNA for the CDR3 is TGTGCCAGCAGCCCAGGGTCACCTGAGACCCAGTACTTC. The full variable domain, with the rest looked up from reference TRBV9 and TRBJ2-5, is DSGVTQTPKHLITATGQRVTLRCSPRSGDLSVYWYQQSLDQGLQFLIQYYNGEERAKGNILERFSAQQFPDLHSELNLSSLELGDSALYFCASSPGSPETQYFGPGTRLLVL.

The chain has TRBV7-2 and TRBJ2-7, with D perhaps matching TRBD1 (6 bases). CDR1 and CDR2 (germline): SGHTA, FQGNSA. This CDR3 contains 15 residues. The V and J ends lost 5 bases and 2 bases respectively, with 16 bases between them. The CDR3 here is CASSPVGTRTYEQYF. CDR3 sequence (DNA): TGTGCCAGCAGCCCTGTGGGGACACGAACCTACGAGCAGTACTTC.

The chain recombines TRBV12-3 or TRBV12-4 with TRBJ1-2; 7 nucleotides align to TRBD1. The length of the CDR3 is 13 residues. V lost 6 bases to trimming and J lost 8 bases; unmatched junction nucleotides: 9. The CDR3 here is CASSPPGQPGYTF. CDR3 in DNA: TGTGCCAGCAGCCCGCCGGGACAGCCGGGCTACACCTTC.

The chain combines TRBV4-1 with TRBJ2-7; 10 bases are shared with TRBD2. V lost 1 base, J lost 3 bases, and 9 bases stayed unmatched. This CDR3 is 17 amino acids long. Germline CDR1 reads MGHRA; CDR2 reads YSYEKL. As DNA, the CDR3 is TGCGCCAGCAGCCAAGTTCTAGCGGGAGTCCCGTTCTACGAGCAGTACTTC. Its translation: CASSQVLAGVPFYEQYF.

In DNA, the CDR3 is TGTGCCAGCAGCCTTGGGACAGTCCCCCTAACCATTCAGTACTTC. Protein: CASSLGTVPLTIQYF. This chain uses TRBV3-1 (or the pseudogene TRBV3-2) with TRBJ2-4; 7 bases fit TRBD1. Unmatched junction bases numbered 12, after V lost 4 bases and J lost 9 bases. This CDR3 is 15 amino acids long. CDR1 and CDR2 (germline): LGHDT, YNNKEL (reference sequence).

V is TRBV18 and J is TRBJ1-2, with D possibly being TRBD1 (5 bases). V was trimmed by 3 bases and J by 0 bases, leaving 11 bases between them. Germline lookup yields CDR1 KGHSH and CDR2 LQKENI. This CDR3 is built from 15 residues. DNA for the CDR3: TGTGCCAGCTCACCTGGGGCCCCAGCTAACTATGGCTACACCTTC. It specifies CASSPGAPANYGYTF.

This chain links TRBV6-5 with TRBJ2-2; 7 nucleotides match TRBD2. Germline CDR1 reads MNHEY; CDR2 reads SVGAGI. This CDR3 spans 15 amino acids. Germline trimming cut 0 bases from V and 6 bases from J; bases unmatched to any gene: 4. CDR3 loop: CASSYSAGVPGELFF. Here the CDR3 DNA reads TGTGCCAGCAGTTACTCTGCGGGAGTACCCGGGGAGCTGTTTTTT.

Written as DNA, the CDR3 is TGTGCCAGCAGACCCCCTGGCGGAAATGAAAAACTGTTTTTT. Its translation: CASRPPGGNEKLFF. The V call is TRBV28, the J call TRBJ1-4; D is uncertain. The V end was cut by 6 bases, the J end by 5 bases, with 13 bases between. Germline CDR1 reads MDHEN; CDR2 reads SYDVKM. The length of the CDR3 is 14 residues.

CDR3 nucleotides: TGTGCCAGCAGGTCATCAGGGGTGGCGATGCAAGATACGCAGTATTTT. Amino acids: CASRSSGVAMQDTQYF. The rearrangement joins TRBV28 to TRBJ2-3, with D perhaps TRBD1 (6 bases). Trimming took 6 bases from V and 5 from J, leaving 21 bases between them. Germline V gives CDR1 MDHEN, CDR2 SYDVKM. This CDR3 spans 16 amino acids.

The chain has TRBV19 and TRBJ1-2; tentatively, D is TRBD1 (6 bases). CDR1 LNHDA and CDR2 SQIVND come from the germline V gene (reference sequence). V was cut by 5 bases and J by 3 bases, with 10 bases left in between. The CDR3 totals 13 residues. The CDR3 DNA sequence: TGTGCCAGTAGTCCCCAGGGGTACTATGGCTACACCTTC. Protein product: CASSPQGYYGYTF.

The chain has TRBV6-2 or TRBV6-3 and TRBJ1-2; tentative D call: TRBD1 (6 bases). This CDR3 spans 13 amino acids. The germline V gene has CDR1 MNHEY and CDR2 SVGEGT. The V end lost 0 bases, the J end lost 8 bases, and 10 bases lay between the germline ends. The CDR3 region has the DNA TGTGCCAGCAGTTACTCGGCAGGGGAGGGCTACACCTTC. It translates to CASSYSAGEGYTF.

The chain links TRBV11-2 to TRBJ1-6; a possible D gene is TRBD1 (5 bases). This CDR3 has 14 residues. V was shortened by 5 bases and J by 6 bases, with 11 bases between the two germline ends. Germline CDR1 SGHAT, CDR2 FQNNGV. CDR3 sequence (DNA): TGTGCCAGCAGCCTTGGAAGGGGTAATTCACCCCTCCACTTT. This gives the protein CASSLGRGNSPLHF.

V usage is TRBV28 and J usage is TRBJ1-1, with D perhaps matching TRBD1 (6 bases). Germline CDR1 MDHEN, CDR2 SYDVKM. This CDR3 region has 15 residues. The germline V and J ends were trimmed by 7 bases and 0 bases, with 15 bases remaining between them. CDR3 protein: CASNPPGGVNTEAFF. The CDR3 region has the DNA TGTGCCAGCAATCCCCCGGGGGGCGTGAACACTGAAGCTTTCTTT. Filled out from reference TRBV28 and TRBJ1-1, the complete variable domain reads DVKVTQSSRYLVKRTGEKVFLECVQDMDHENMFWYRQDPGLGLRLIYFSYDVKMKEKGDIPEGYSVSREKKERFSLILESASTNQTSMYLCASNPPGGVNTEAFFGQGTRLTVV.

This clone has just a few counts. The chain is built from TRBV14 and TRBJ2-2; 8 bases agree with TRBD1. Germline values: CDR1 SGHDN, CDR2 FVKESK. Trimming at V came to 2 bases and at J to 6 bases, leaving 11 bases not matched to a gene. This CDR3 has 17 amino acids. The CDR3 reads CASSQFAGTGSSGELFF. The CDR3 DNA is TGTGCCAGCAGCCAATTCGCCGGGACAGGAAGTTCCGGGGAGCTGTTTTTT. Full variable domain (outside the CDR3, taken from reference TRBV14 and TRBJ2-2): EAGVTQFPSHSVIEKGQTVTLRCDPISGHDNLYWYRRVMGKEIKFLLHFVKESKQDESGMPNNRFLAERTGGTYSTLKVQPAELEDSGVYFCASSQFAGTGSSGELFFGEGSRLTVL.

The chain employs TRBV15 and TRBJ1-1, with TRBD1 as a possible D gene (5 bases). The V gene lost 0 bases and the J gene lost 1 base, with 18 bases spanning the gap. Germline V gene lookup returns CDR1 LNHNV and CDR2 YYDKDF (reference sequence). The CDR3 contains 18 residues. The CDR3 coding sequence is TGTGCCACCAGCAGAGAAATTCGTCGGTGGGGCTCGAACACTGAAGCTTTCTTT. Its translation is CATSREIRRWGSNTEAFF.

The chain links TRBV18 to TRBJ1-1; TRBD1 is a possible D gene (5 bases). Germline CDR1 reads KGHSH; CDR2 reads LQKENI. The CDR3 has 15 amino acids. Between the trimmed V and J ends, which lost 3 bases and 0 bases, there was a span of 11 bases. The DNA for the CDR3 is TGTGCCAGCTCACCTGGGGGGGATATGAACACTGAAGCTTTCTTT. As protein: CASSPGGDMNTEAFF.

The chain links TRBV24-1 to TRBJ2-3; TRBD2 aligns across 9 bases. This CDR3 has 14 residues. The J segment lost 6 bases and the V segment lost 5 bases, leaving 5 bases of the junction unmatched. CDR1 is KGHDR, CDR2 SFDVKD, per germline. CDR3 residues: CATSVRGGLDTQYF. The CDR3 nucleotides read TGTGCCACCAGTGTGCGGGGGGGCCTCGATACGCAGTATTTT.

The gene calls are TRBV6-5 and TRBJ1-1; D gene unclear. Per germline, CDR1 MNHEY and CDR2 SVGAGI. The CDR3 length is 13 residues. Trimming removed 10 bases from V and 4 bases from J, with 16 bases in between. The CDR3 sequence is CATRKGAGTEAFF. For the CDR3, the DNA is TGTGCCACCCGGAAGGGCGCGGGCACTGAAGCTTTCTTT.

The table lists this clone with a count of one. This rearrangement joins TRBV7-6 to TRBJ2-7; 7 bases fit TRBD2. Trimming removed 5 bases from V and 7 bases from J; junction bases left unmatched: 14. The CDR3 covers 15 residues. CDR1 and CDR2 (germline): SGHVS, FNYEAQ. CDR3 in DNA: TGTGCCAGCAGCCCCCGGACTAGAGAGGTCGGGGAGCAGTACTTC. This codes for CASSPRTREVGEQYF.

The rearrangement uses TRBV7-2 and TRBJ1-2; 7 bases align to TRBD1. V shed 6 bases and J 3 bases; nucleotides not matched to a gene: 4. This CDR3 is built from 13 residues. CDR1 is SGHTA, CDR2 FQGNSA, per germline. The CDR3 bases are TGTGCCAGCAGACCCACAGGGGACTATGGCTACACCTTC. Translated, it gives CASRPTGDYGYTF.